This T cell receptor beta chain was documented in a study of T-cell memory formation after mild COVID-19. Study background: TCR clustering was largely donor specific. Study-wide results and limits: The study found balanced CD4/CD8 in clones contracting day 15 to 85 and a CD4+ lean in later expanders. For contracting clones, CD4+ ones sat mainly in CM and EM, CD8+ in EMRA.

From the 5' RACE reads, TCRdb called clonotypes with MiXCR, one entry per CDR3 protein. Of 580,000 or so distinct CDR3 sequences listed, approximately 15% are singletons. This clonotype was picked up a small number of times. What it binds is unknown. Trimming took 6 bases from V and 9 from J; bases not matched to a gene: 5. This CDR3 region has 13 residues. J is TRBJ2-5 and V is TRBV12-3 or TRBV12-4; 12 bases fit TRBD1. This receptor was taken from an adult woman who had mild COVID-19 (a few samples of this study predate the infection). Cell type and time point are not known. Sample: PBMCs or a T cell subset sorted from them (not recorded which). As DNA, the CDR3 is TGTGCCAGCAGCCCCGGGACAGGGGGCTCCCAGTACTTC. Its protein is CASSPGTGGSQYF.